The 5 T cell receptor beta chains reported below all come from one sample, sequenced in a study of metastatic and nonmetastatic thyroid tumors. None of the patients had undergone any treatment ahead of thyroid surgery. TCRdb re-called clones via MiXCR from the PCR reads. The top ten hold approximately 22% of the sample, which has about 34,000 clones, approximately 34% seen once. Sequenced: tumor tissue. The origin of the receptors is a female donor with papillary thyroid cancer or a benign thyroid nodule (not recorded which). Some clones in this sample may be carry-over from other donors' samples.

This rearrangement joins TRBV6-4 to TRBJ2-3; the match to TRBD1 covers 7 bases. The CDR3 is 13 residues long. Trimming at V came to 10 bases and at J to 3 bases, leaving 7 bases not matched to a gene. Germline CDR1 reads MRHNA; CDR2 reads SNTAGT. In DNA form, the CDR3 reads TGTGCCACCCAAGACAGGGAGACAGATACGCAGTATTTT. As protein: CATQDRETDTQYF.

Sample share makes this clone medium-sized. V and J are TRBV20-1 and TRBJ2-1; D may be TRBD2 (6 bases). Germline V gives CDR1 DFQATT, CDR2 SNEGSKA (reference sequence). V gave up 5 bases and J gave up 5 bases, with 16 bases separating them. This CDR3 comprises 14 residues. The CDR3 DNA reads TGCAGTGCTTCCAGCGGAGGGTGGGACAATGAGCAGTTCTTC. Protein sequence: CSASSGGWDNEQFF.

The rearrangement joins TRBV20-1 to TRBJ2-7; 11 bases match TRBD2. The trim removed 1 base at V and 3 bases at J, leaving 5 bases unmatched. The germline V gene has CDR1 DFQATT and CDR2 SNEGSKA (reference sequence). The CDR3 has 15 residues. The CDR3 DNA reads as TGCAGTGCTAGAGCCCCGGGACTAGCGGACTACGAGCAGTACTTC. It specifies CSARAPGLADYEQYF.

This clone was recorded once. CDR3 loop: CASSPRQGANTEAFF. The DNA for the CDR3 is TGTGCCAGCTCACCAAGGCAAGGGGCGAACACTGAAGCTTTCTTT. The rearrangement joins TRBV18 to TRBJ1-1; possibly TRBD1 for D (5 bases). Germline CDR1 KGHSH, CDR2 LQKENI. V lost 2 bases, J lost 1 base, and 11 bases lay in between. The CDR3 is made up of 15 amino acids.

The chain employs TRBV7-9 and TRBJ1-1, with D tentatively TRBD1 (5 bases). Germline V gives CDR1 SEHNR, CDR2 FQNEAQ (reference sequence). The germline V and J ends were trimmed by 1 base and 11 bases, with 14 bases remaining between them. CDR3 length: 13 residues. CDR3 in DNA: TGTGCCAGCAGCTTAGGGGGACCAATCGGGGCTTTCTTT. The encoded protein is CASSLGGPIGAFF.